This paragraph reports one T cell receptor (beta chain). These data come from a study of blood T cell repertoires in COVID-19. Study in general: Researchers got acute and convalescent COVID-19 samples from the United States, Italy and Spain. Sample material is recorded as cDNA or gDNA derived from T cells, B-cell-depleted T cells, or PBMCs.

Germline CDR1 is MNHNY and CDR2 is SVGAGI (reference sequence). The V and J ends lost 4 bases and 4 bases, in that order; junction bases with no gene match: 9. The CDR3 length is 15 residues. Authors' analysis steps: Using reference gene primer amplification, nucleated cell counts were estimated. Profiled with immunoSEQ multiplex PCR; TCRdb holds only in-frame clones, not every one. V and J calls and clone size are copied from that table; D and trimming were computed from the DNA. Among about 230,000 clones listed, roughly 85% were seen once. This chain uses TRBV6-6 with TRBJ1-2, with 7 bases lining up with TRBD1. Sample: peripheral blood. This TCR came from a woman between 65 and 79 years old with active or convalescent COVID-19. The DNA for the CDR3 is TGTGCCAGCAGTTGGGGGACAGCGCAAACCTATGGCTACACCTTC. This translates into CASSWGTAQTYGYTF.